This passage covers 5 T cell receptor beta chains from one sample sequenced in a study of blood T cell repertoires in COVID-19. The assay was immunoSEQ multiplex PCR, and TCRdb's table has in-frame clones only and misses some. The sample carries around 270,000 clones, over 75% recorded once. Sequenced sample: peripheral blood. The receptors originated from a woman between 45 and 60 years old with acute or convalescent COVID-19.

The CDR3, as DNA: TGTGCCAGCAGCTTAACCAGGGCGGACTATGGCTACACCTTC. This translates into CASSLTRADYGYTF. This chain connects TRBV7-2 to TRBJ1-2; TRBD1 is a possible D gene (5 bases). Per germline, CDR1 SGHTA and CDR2 FQGNSA. Trimming stripped 2 bases from V and 3 bases from J, with 10 bases between. The CDR3 has 14 amino acids.

The chain carries TRBV2 and TRBJ1-6; TRBD1 might be the D (5 bases). V was trimmed by 7 bases and J by 8 bases, leaving 12 bases between them. Germline V CDR1 and CDR2: SNHLY, FYNNEI. The CDR3 is 13 residues long. This CDR3 is CASNVEGDSPLHF. CDR3 sequence (DNA): TGTGCCAGCAACGTGGAAGGGGATTCACCCCTCCACTTT. The full variable domain, its missing parts supplied by reference TRBV2 and TRBJ1-6, is EPEVTQTPSHQVTQMGQEVILRCVPISNHLYFYWYRQILGQKVEFLVSFYNNEISEKSEIFDDQFSVERPDGSNFTLKIRSTKLEDSAMYFCASNVEGDSPLHFGNGTRLTVT.

CDR3 sequence (DNA): TGCAGCGCAGGACTAGCGGGAGCAGATACGCAGTATTTT. This codes for CSAGLAGADTQYF. V gene TRBV29-1 combines with J gene TRBJ2-3; 13 bases map to TRBD2. The V gene's germline CDR1 is SQVTM and CDR2 ANQGSEA. The CDR3 has 13 amino acids. V lost 7 bases to trimming and J lost 4 bases; unmatched junction nucleotides: 2.

The count of this clone is one. The chain is built from TRBV5-1 and TRBJ2-1; D ambiguous. This CDR3 is 13 amino acids long. The germline V gene has CDR1 SGHRS and CDR2 YFSETQ. V was shortened by 0 bases and J by 9 bases, with 10 bases between the two germline ends. The CDR3 reads CASSLGQDSEQFF. Here the CDR3 DNA reads TGCGCCAGCAGCTTGGGCCAGGATAGTGAGCAGTTCTTC.

This clone was detected a few times. The chain has TRBV5-1 and TRBJ1-6, with a tentative D call TRBD1 (6 bases). V gave up 0 bases and J gave up 10 bases, with 20 bases separating them. CDR1 is SGHRS and CDR2 is YFSETQ in the germline V gene. This CDR3 spans 17 amino acids. The CDR3 nucleotides read TGCGCCAGCAGCTTGGTAAAGGACACCAGGGGTCCGTCACCCCTCCACTTT. It translates to CASSLVKDTRGPSPLHF.